These T cell receptor beta chains were read from a single sample in a study of cytomegalovirus exposure and HLA in healthy donors. The table came from immunoSEQ multiplex PCR; TCRdb's copy has only in-frame clones and leaves some out. The profile covers about 140,000 clones, with roughly 79% appearing a single time and under 10% taken by the ten largest. The sequencing input was PBMCs. The receptors stem from a woman aged 55-69 years in good health and CMV-seropositive. CDR3s include the opening cysteine and the closing phenylalanine or tryptophan. D genes are given only for firm matches. The size of a clone is reported for some rows only, either as once, few or many, or as a class for expanded clones.

clone_size	d_call	v_call	j_call	cdr3_nt	cdr3_aa
NA	NA	TRBV5-5	TRBJ1-1	TGTGCCAGCAGCTTTCGGTGGAACACTGAAGCTTTCTTT	CASSFRWNTEAFF
NA	NA	TRBV6-5	TRBJ2-6	TGTGCCACCGGGGGCTCTGGGGCCAACGTCCTGACTTTC	CATGGSGANVLTF
NA	NA	TRBV5-1	TRBJ1-1	TGCGCCAGCAGCTTGACACAGCAGAACACTGAAGCTTTCTTT	CASSLTQQNTEAFF
NA	NA	TRBV9	TRBJ2-2	TGTGCCAGCAGCGTAGATGGGGAGCCGAGAGGGGAGCTGTTTTTT	CASSVDGEPRGELFF
NA	NA	TRBV19	TRBJ2-2	TGTGCCAGTACCCCGGGACTTAGGAACACCGGGGAGCTGTTTTTT	CASTPGLRNTGELFF
NA	TRBD2	TRBV27	TRBJ2-7	TGTGCCAGCAGTTTGAGCGGGAGTTACGAGCAGTACTTC	CASSLSGSYEQYF
NA	TRBD2	TRBV5-1	TRBJ2-1	TGCGCCAGCAGCGGCCGAGGGACTAGCGTGACTGAGCAGTTCTTC	CASSGRGTSVTEQFF
NA	TRBD2	TRBV28	TRBJ2-2	TGTGCCAGCAGTAGGGGACTAGTTTACACCGGGGAGCTGTTTTTT	CASSRGLVYTGELFF
NA	NA	TRBV7-9	TRBJ2-3	TGTGCCAGCACCCGAGGTAGCACAGATACGCAGTATTTT	CASTRGSTDTQYF
few	TRBD2	TRBV4-1	TRBJ2-1	TGCGCCAGCAGCCCATTACCACCCCTAGCGGGAGACCACAATGAGCAGTTCTTC	CASSPLPPLAGDHNEQFF
NA	NA	TRBV15	TRBJ2-7	TGTGCCACCAGCAGAGAAGCGGATGGGCGCCTACCCTCCTACGAGCAGTACTTC	CATSREADGRLPSYEQYF